Detailed here is one T cell receptor (beta chain). The clone's antigen remains unknown. No much larger clone is present one base from it, and per-base qualities are unavailable. Sequenced on an Illumina HiSeq 1500. Clones were called with MiXCR by TCRdb after fastp trimmed the public reads at Q25, and only in-frame beta chains were retained. CDR3 protein sequences are deduplicated, and each keeps its most common genes and DNA. The sample table holds some 200,000 distinct CDR3 sequences, of which about a tenth were seen once. About 4.2% of the sample rests with the top ten. The data stem from a study of T cell repertoires in cytomegalovirus infection (dated by TCRdb to about 2019). About the investigation overall: Because public TCR beta signatures pointed to carriage of CMV infection together with the matching HLA type, the HLA type of each donor mattered for the analysis. On the study overall, not on this receptor specifically: The ex vivo response was dominated by HLA-C-restricted CMV-specific TCR beta clonotypes, which also provided the single most frequent clonotype in two of eight donors. In both this cohort and an independent cohort of some 350 donors, the cumulative frequency of public TCR beta family members distinguished carriers of CMV infection plus the relevant HLA type.

The CDR3 covers 18 residues, taking in both the cysteine and the phenylalanine. This entry keeps only the CDR3 DNA: 54 bases, framed from base 1. V is cut by 6 bases and J by 1 base, and the space between the germline ends is 28 bases. According to the germline V gene, CDR1 reads SQVTM and CDR2 reads ANQGSEA. The sequence came from a human donor in good health (CMV status not recorded). Some clones in this sample may be carry-over from other donors' samples. Sequencing used PBMCs. The chain was built from TRBV29-1 and TRBJ2-7; the D region possibly corresponds to TRBD2 (5 bases align). CDR3 reads: CSVAAYTGKRGVSYEQYF. The sequenced DNA: TGCAGCGTGGCTGCCTACACCGGGAAGAGAGGCGTTTCCTACGAGCAGTACTTC.